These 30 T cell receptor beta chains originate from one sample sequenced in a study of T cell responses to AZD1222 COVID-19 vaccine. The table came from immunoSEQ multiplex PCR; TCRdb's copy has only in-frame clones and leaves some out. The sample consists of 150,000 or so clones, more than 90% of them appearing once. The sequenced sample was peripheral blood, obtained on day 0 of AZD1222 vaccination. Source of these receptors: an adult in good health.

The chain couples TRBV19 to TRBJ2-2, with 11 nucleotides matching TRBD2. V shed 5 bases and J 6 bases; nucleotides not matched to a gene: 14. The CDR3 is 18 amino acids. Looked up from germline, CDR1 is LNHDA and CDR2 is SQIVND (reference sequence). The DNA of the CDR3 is TGTGCCAGTAGTCTCATTATAGCGGGAGGGCCTGTCGCCGGGGAGCTGTTTTTT. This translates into CASSLIIAGGPVAGELFF.

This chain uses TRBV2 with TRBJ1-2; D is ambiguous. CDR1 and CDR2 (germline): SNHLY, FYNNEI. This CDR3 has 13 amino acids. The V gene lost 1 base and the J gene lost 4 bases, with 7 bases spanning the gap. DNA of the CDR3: TGTGCCAGCAGTGAAGGACGGCGCTATGGCTACACCTTC. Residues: CASSEGRRYGYTF.

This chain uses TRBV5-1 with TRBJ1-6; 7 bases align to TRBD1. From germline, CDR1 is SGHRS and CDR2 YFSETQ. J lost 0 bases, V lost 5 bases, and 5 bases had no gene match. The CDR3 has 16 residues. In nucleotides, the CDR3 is TGCGCCAGCAGTTCAGACAGGGACTCCTATAATTCACCCCTCCACTTT. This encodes CASSSDRDSYNSPLHF.

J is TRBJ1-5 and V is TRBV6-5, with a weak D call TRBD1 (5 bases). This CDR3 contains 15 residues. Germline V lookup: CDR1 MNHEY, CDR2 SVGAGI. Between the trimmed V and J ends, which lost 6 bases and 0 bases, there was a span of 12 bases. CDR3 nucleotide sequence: TGTGCCAGCAGCCTAGGGGTAAATAGCAATCAGCCCCAGCATTTT. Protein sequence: CASSLGVNSNQPQHF.

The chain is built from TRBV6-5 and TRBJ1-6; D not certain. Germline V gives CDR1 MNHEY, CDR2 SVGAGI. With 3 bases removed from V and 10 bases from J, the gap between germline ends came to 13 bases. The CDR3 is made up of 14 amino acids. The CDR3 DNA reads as TGTGCCAGCAGTTATGGTCCGGGAGCATCACCCCTCCACTTT. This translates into CASSYGPGASPLHF.

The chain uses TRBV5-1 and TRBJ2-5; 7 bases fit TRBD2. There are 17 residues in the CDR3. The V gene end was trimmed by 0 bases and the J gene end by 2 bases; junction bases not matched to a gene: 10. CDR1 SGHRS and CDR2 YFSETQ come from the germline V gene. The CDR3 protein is CASSLGSGRILQETQYF. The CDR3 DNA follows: TGCGCCAGCAGCTTGGGTTCCGGGAGGATACTTCAAGAGACCCAGTACTTC.

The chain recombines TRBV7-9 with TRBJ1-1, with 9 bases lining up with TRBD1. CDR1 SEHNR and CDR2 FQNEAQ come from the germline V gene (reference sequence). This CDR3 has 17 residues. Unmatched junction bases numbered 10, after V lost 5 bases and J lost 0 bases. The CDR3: CASSPWTGVGMNTEAFF. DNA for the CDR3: TGTGCCAGCAGCCCCTGGACAGGGGTAGGCATGAACACTGAAGCTTTCTTT. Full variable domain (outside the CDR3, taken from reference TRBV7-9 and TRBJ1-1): DTGVSQNPRHKITKRGQNVTFRCDPISEHNRLYWYRQTLGQGPEFLTYFQNEAQLEKSRLLSDRFSAERPKGSFSTLEIQRTEQGDSAMYLCASSPWTGVGMNTEAFFGQGTRLTVV.

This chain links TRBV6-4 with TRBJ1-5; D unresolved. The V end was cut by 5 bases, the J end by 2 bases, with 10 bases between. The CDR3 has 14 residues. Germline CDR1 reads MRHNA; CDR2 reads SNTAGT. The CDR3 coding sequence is TGTGCCAGCAGTATAGAGTACGGCAATCAGCCCCAGCATTTT. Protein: CASSIEYGNQPQHF.

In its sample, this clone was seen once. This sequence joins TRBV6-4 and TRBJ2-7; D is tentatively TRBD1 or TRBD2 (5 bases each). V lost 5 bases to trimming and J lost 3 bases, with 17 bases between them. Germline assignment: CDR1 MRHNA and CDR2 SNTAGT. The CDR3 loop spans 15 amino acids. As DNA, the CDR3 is TGTGCCAGCAGTCCCCCCGGGACCCCCGACTACGAGCAGTACTTC. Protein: CASSPPGTPDYEQYF.

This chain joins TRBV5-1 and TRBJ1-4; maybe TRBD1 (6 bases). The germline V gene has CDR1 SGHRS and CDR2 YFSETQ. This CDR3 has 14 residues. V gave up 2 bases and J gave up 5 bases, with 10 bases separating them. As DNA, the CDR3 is TGCGCCAGCAGCTTTATGGGGGGCAATGAAAAACTGTTTTTT. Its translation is CASSFMGGNEKLFF.

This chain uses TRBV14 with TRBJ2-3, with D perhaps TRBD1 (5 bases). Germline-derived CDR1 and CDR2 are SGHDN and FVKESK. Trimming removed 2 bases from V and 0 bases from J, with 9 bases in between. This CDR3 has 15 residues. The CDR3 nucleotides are TGTGCCAGCAGCCAATGGGGCTCTAGCACAGATACGCAGTATTTT. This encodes CASSQWGSSTDTQYF.

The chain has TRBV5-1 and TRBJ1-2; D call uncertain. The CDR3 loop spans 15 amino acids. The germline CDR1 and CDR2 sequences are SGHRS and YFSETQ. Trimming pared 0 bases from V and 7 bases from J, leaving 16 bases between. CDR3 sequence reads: CASSLGLGVPGGYTF. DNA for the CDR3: TGCGCCAGCAGCTTGGGTCTGGGCGTGCCGGGTGGCTACACCTTC. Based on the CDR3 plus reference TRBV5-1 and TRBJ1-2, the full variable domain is KAGVTQTPRYLIKTRGQQVTLSCSPISGHRSVSWYQQTPGQGLQFLFEYFSETQRNKGNFPGRFSGRQFSNSRSEMNVSTLELGDSALYLCASSLGLGVPGGYTFGSGTRLTVV.

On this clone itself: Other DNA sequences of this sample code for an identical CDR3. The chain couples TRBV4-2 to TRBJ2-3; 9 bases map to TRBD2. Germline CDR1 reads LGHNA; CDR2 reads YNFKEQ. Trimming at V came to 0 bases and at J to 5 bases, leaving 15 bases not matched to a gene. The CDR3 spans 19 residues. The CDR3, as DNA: TGTGCCAGCAGCCAAGAACCAGCGGGAGGCTCCTACCGGGGAGATACGCAGTATTTT. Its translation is CASSQEPAGGSYRGDTQYF.

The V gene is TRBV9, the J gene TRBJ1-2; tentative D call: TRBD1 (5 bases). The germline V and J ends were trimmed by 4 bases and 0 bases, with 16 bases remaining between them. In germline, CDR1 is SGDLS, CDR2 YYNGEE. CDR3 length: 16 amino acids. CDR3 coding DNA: TGTGCCAGCAGCCGCGGGGGGACCAACGCTAACTATGGCTACACCTTC. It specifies CASSRGGTNANYGYTF.

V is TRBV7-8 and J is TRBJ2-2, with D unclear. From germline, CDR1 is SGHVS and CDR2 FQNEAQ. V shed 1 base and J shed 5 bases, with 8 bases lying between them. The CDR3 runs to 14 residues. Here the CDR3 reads CASSLVTETGELFF. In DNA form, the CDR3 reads TGTGCCAGCAGCTTAGTGACGGAGACCGGGGAGCTGTTTTTT.

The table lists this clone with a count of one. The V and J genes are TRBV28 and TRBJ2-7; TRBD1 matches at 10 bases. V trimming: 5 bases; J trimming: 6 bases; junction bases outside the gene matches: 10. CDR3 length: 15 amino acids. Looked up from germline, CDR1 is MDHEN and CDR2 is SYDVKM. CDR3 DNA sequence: TGTGCCAGCAGTCCTACCGGGACAGGGGTCCGCGAGCAGTACTTC. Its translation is CASSPTGTGVREQYF.

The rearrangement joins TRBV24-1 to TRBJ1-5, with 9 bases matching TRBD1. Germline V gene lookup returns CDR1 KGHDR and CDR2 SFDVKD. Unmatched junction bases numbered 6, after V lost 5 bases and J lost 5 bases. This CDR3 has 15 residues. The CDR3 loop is CATSGRQGEHQPQHF. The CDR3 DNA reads TGTGCCACCAGTGGCAGACAGGGGGAACATCAGCCCCAGCATTTT.

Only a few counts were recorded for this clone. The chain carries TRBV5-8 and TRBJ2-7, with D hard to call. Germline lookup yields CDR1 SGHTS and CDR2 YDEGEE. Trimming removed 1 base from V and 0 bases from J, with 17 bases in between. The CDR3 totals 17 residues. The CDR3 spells CASSLTENRYISYEQYF. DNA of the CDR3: TGTGCCAGCAGCTTGACCGAAAACCGCTACATCTCCTACGAGCAGTACTTC.

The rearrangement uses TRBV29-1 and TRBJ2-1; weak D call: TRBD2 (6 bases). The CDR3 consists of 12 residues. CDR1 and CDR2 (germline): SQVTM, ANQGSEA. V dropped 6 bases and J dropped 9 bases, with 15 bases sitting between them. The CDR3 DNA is TGCAGCGTGGTGGGACTGGGGGGTGAGCAGTTCTTC. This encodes CSVVGLGGEQFF.

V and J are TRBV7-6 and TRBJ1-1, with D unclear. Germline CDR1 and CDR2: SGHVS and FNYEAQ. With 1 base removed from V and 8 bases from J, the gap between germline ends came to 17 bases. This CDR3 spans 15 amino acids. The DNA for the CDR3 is TGTGCCAGCAGCTTAGGACCGACGGATGGATTCGAAGCTTTCTTT. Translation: CASSLGPTDGFEAFF.

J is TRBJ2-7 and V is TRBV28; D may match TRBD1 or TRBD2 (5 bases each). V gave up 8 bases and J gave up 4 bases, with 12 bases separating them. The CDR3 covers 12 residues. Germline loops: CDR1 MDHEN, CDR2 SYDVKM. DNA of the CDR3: TGTGCCAGCGGAGGACAACTTTACGAGCAGTACTTC. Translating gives CASGGQLYEQYF. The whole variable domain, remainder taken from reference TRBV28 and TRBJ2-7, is DVKVTQSSRYLVKRTGEKVFLECVQDMDHENMFWYRQDPGLGLRLIYFSYDVKMKEKGDIPEGYSVSREKKERFSLILESASTNQTSMYLCASGGQLYEQYFGPGTRLTVT.

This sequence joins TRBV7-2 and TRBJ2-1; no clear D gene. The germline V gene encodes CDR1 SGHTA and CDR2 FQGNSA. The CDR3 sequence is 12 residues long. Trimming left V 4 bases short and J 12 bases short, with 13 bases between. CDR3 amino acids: CASSSLGWVQFF. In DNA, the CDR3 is TGTGCCAGCAGCTCACTTGGGTGGGTGCAGTTCTTC.

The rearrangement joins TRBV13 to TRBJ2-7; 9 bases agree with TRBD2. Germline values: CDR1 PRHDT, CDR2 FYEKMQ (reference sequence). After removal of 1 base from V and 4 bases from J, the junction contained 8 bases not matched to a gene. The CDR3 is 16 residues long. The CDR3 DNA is TGTGCCAGCAGCTTAGTAGCCACTAGCGGGCCATACGAGCAGTACTTC. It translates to CASSLVATSGPYEQYF.

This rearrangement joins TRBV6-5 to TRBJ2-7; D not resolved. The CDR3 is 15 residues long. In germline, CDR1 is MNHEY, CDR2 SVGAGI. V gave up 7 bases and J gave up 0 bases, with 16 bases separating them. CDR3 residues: CASILLLAPSYEQYF. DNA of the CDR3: TGTGCCAGCATCCTCTTGTTGGCTCCCTCCTACGAGCAGTACTTC.

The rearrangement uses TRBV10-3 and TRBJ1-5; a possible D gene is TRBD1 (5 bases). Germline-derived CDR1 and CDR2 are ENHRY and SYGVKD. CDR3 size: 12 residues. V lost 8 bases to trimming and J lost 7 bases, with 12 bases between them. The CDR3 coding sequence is TGTGCCATCTCGACAGAACTACAGCCCCAGCATTTT. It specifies CAISTELQPQHF.

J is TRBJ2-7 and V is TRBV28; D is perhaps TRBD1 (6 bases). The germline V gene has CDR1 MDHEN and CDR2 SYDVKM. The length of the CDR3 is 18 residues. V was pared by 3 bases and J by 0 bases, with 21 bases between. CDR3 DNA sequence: TGTGCCAGCAGTTTTGTTTCAGCACAGGGCTGGGTCTCCTACGAGCAGTACTTC. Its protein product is CASSFVSAQGWVSYEQYF.

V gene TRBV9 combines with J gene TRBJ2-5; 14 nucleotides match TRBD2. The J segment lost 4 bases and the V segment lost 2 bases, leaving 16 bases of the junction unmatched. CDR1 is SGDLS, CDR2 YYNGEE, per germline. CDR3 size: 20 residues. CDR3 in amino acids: CASSVAPGTSGGLKRETQYF. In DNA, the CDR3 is TGTGCCAGCAGCGTCGCCCCTGGGACTAGCGGGGGCCTAAAGAGAGAGACCCAGTACTTC.

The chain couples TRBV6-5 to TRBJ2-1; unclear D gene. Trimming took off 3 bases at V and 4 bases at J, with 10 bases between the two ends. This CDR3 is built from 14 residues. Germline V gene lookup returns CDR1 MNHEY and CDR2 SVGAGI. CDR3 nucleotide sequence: TGTGCCAGCAGTTATCGAGGTACTTACAATGAGCAGTTCTTC. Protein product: CASSYRGTYNEQFF.

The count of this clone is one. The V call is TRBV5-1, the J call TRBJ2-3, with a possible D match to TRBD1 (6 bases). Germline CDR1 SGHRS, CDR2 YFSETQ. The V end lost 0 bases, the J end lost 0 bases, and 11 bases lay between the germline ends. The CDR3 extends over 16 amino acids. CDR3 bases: TGCGCCAGCAGCTTGGTAGGGACACCTAGCACAGATACGCAGTATTTT. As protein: CASSLVGTPSTDTQYF.

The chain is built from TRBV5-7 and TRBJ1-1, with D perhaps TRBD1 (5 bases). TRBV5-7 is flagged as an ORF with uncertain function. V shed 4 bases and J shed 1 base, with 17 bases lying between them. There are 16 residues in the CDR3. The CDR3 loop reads CASSRCWEGWNTEAFF. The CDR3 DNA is TGTGCCAGCAGCCGCTGTTGGGAGGGGTGGAACACTGAAGCTTTCTTT.